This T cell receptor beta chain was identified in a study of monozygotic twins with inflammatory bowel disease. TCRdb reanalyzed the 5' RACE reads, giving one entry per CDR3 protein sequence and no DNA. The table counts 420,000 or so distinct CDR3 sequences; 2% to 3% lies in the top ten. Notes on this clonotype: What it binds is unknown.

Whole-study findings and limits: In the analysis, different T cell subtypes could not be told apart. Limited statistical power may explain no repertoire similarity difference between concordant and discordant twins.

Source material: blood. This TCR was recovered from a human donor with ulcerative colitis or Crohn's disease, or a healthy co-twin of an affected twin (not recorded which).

The CDR3 here is CAISEYSNEQFF. The gene calls are TRBV10-3 and TRBJ2-1. In germline, CDR1 is ENHRY, CDR2 SYGVKD. This CDR3 spans 12 amino acids.